This T cell receptor beta chain came from a study of graft-versus-host responses after intestinal transplantation (dated by TCRdb to the early 2020s). Background on the whole study: Recipients received multivisceral, liver-intestinal, or isolated intestinal transplants. All recipients received anti-thymocyte globulin induction followed by maintenance tacrolimus and steroids for approximately 3 years. To identify alloreactive clones, pre-transplant mixed lymphocyte reaction products were sequenced and then compared with unstimulated pre-transplant donor and recipient T cells. After intestinal transplantation, graft-versus-host and host-versus-graft alloreactive T cell clones in the graft, circulation and bone marrow were tracked using bulk TCR-beta CDR3 sequencing. A cohort of some 24 intestinal transplant recipients, including one retransplant, was enrolled, and 3 patients lacking pretransplant specimens were excluded. A peak of at least 4% donor T cells among recipient peripheral blood mononuclear cells was the definition used for donor T cell macrochimerism. Samples from a few later patients were sequenced in-house on an Illumina MiSeq with MiXCR processing rather than by the commercial service.

Libraries were constructed by the immunoSEQ multiplex PCR assay. In most patients, genomic DNA was isolated using the Qiagen DNeasy Blood and Tissue Kit and sent frozen to Adaptive Biotechnologies for TCR sequencing. For most patients, high-throughput TCR-beta CDR3 sequencing of genomic DNA was performed by Adaptive Biotechnologies. Concerning the study's data processing: TCR sequencing data were retrieved from Adaptive's ImmunoSEQ software for 15 to 20 patients, whereas a few other patients were processed with MiXCR and VDJtools. To correct CD4 versus CD8 sorting errors, sequences present in both subsets at a frequency ratio below 5:1 were removed. Because the origin of CDR3 nucleotide sequences shared between donor and recipient could not be assigned, those sequences were removed. Alloreactive clones required at least 2-fold expansion over unstimulated cells and minimum CFSE-low frequency of 0.002% (template counts) or 0.001% (read counts). Clones detected in sequenced pre-transplant spleen, lymph node, or MLR CFSE-low populations of the donor or recipient were defined as mappable. The cumulative frequency of alloreactive clones was calculated as a percentage of all sequences, weighted by copy number. TCRdb mirrors the immuneACCESS table, restricted to in-frame sequences. Some clones are absent from its copies; in checked studies, under half trace to an unresolved V gene, and the reason for the others is unknown. V and J calls and clone size are as listed in that table; D and trimming were resolved from the DNA. This sample is represented by about 130,000 clones; 80% to 95% of them were singletons. Around 0.19% of the sample rests with the top ten.

About this clone itself: The target of this receptor is not known. No base qualities exist here, and no much larger clone lies one base off it.

In the paper's terms, the time point label means: cells obtained before transplantation from donor or recipient. CD3+CD4+ and CD3+CD8+ populations were FACS-sorted from unstimulated pre-transplant donor and recipient cells taken from spleen or lymph nodes. The CDR3 starts with the cysteine, ends with the phenylalanine, and has 18 residues. Only the CDR3 region is kept as DNA, spanning 54 bases read in frame from base 1. CDR1 SGHAT and CDR2 FQNNGV were looked up in the germline V gene. V has 5 bases trimmed and J has 1 base trimmed; junction bases matching no gene number 6. Study-wide findings and limitations: The conclusions were limited by the relatively low number and heterogeneity of the intestinal transplant patients. Peak levels of circulating GvH clones were associated with declines in HvG clones early after transplant. Patients with donor T cell macrochimerism had high GvH to HvG T cell clonal ratios in their allografts. GvH clones were found in recipient bone marrow, and some of the GvH clones appeared earlier in ileal mucosa or blood, which is consistent with an intestinal mucosal origin.

The clonotype originates from a human donor who received an intestinal transplant. The chain was built from TRBV11-2 and TRBJ2-2; the junction holds 14 bases that match TRBD2. The sequences come from unstimulated CD4+ T cells sorted from spleen or lymph node cells, collected before intestinal transplant. The base sequence is TGTGCCAGCAGCCCCCGACTAGCGGGAGGGTTGAACACCGGGGAGCTGTTTTTT. It translates as CASSPRLAGGLNTGELFF.